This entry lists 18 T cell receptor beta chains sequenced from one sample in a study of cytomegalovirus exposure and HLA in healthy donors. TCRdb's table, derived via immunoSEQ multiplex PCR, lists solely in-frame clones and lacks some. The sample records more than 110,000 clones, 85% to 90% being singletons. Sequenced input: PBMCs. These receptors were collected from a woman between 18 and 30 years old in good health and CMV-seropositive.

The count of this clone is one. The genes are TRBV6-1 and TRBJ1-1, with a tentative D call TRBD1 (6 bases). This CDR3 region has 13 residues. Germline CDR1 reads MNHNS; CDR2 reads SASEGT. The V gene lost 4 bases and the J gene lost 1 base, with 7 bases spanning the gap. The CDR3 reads CASSVGQNTEAFF. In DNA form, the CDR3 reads TGTGCCAGCAGTGTGGGACAGAACACTGAAGCTTTCTTT.

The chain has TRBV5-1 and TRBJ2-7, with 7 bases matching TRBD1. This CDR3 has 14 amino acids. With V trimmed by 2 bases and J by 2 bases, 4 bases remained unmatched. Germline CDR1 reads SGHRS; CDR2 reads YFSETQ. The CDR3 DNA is TGCGCCAGCAGCTTATTCCAGGGGGCCTACGAGCAGTACTTC. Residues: CASSLFQGAYEQYF.

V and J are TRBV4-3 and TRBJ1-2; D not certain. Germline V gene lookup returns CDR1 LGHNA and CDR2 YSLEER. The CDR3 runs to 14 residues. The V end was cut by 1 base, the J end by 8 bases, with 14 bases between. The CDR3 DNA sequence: TGCGCCAGCAGCCAAGTTCTGTACAGCGGCGGCTACACCTTC. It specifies CASSQVLYSGGYTF.

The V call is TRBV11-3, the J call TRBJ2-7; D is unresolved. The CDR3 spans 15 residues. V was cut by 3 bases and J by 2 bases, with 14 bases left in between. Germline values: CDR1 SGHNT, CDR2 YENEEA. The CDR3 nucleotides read TGTGCCAGCAGCTTGCCGGTTTTTCAGGCCTACGAGCAGTACTTC. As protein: CASSLPVFQAYEQYF.

CDR3 region: CASSLGGGFNEQFF. The CDR3 bases are TGTGCCAGCAGCTTAGGCGGGGGGTTCAATGAGCAGTTCTTC. V usage is TRBV11-2 and J usage is TRBJ2-1; the match to TRBD2 covers 8 bases. The CDR3 consists of 14 residues. Trimming at V came to 1 base and at J to 6 bases, leaving 2 bases not matched to a gene. Germline loops: CDR1 SGHAT, CDR2 FQNNGV.

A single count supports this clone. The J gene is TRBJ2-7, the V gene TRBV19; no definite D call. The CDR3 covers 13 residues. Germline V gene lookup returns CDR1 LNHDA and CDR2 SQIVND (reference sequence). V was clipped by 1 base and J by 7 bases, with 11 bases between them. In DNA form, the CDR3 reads TGTGCCAGTAGTATAGGACTCCTCCTGGAGCAGTACTTC. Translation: CASSIGLLLEQYF.

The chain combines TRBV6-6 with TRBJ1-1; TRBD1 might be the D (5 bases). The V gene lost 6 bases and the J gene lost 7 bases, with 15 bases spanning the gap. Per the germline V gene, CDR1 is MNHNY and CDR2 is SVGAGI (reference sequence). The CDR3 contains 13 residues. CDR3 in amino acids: CASRKGTGGEAFF. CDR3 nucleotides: TGTGCCAGCAGGAAAGGGACCGGGGGTGAAGCTTTCTTT.

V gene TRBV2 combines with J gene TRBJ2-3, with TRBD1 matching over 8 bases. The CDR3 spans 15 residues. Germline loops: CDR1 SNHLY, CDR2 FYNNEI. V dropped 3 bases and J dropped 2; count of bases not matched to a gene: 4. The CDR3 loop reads CASSDSGQVTDTQYF. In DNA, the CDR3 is TGTGCCAGCAGTGACTCGGGACAGGTCACAGATACGCAGTATTTT.

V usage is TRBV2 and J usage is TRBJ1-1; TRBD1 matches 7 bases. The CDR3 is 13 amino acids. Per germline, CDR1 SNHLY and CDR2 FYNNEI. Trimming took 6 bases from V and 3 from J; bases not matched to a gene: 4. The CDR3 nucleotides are TGTGCCAGCAGACTGACAGGGTACACTGAAGCTTTCTTT. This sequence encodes CASRLTGYTEAFF. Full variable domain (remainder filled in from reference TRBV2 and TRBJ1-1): EPEVTQTPSHQVTQMGQEVILRCVPISNHLYFYWYRQILGQKVEFLVSFYNNEISEKSEIFDDQFSVERPDGSNFTLKIRSTKLEDSAMYFCASRLTGYTEAFFGQGTRLTVV.

In DNA form, the CDR3 reads TGTGCCAGCAGTCCCCAGGAGCGGGCCAATGAGCAGTTCTTC. Translated, it gives CASSPQERANEQFF. The J gene is TRBJ2-1, the V gene TRBV27, with D possibly TRBD2 on 6 matching bases. The germline CDR1 and CDR2 sequences are MNHEY and SMNVEV (reference sequence). CDR3 size: 14 residues. Trimming left V 5 bases short and J 6 bases short, with 14 bases between.

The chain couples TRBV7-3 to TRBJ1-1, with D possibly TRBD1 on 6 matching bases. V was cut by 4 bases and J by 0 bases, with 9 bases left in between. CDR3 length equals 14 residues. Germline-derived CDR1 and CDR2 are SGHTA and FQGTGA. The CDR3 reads CASSYGQLNTEAFF. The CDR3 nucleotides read TGTGCCAGCAGCTACGGACAGCTGAACACTGAAGCTTTCTTT.

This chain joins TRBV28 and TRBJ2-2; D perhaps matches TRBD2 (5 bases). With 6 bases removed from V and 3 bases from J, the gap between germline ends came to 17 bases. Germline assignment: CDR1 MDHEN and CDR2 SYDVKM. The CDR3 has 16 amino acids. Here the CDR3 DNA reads TGTGCCAGCAGGGGCCGCGGGTCCGGGCACACCGGGGAGCTGTTTTTT. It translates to CASRGRGSGHTGELFF.

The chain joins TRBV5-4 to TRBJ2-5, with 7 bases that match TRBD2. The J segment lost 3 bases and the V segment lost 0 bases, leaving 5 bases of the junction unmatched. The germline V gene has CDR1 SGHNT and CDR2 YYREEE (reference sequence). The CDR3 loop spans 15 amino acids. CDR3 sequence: CASSLGRRGKETQYF. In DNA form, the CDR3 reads TGTGCCAGCAGCTTGGGGCGGCGGGGGAAAGAGACCCAGTACTTC. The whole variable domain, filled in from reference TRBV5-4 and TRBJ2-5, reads ETGVTQSPTHLIKTRGQQVTLRCSSQSGHNTVSWYQQALGQGPQFIFQYYREEENGRGNFPPRFSGLQFPNYSSELNVNALELDDSALYLCASSLGRRGKETQYFGPGTRLLVL.

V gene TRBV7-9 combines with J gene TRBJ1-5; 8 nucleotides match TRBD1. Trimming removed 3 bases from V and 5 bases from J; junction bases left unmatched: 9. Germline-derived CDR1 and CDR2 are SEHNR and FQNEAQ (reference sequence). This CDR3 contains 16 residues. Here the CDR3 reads CASSLSQGAFDQPQHF. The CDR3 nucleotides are TGTGCCAGCAGCTTGTCCCAGGGGGCCTTTGATCAGCCCCAGCATTTT. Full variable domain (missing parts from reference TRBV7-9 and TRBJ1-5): DTGVSQNPRHKITKRGQNVTFRCDPISEHNRLYWYRQTLGQGPEFLTYFQNEAQLEKSRLLSDRFSAERPKGSFSTLEIQRTEQGDSAMYLCASSLSQGAFDQPQHFGDGTRLSIL.

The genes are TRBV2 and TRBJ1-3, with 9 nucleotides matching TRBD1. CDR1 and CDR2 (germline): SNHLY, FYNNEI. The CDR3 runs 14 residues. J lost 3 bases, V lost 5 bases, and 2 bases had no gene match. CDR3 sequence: CASSTGGRGNTIYF. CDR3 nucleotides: TGTGCCAGCAGTACAGGGGGCCGTGGAAACACCATATATTTT.

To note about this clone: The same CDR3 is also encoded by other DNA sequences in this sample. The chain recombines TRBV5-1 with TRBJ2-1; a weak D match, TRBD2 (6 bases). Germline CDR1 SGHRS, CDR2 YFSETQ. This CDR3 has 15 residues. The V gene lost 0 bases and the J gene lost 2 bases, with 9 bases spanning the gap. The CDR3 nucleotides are TGCGCCAGCAGCTTGGTGGGCGGGGCCTACAATGAGCAGTTCTTC. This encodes CASSLVGGAYNEQFF.

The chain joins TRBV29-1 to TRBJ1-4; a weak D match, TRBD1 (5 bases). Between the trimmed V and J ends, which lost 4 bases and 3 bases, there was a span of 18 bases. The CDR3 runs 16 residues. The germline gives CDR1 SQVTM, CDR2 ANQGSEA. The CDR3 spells CSVGGVRGGPNEKLFF. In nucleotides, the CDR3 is TGCAGCGTTGGAGGTGTTCGGGGGGGTCCTAATGAAAAACTGTTTTTT.

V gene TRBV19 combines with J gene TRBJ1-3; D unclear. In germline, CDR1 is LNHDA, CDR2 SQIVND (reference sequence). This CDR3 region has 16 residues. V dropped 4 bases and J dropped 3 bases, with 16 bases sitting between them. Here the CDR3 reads CASSSPGASNGNTIYF. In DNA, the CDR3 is TGTGCCAGTAGTAGCCCGGGAGCGAGTAATGGAAACACCATATATTTT. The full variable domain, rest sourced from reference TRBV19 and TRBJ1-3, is DGGITQSPKYLFRKEGQNVTLSCEQNLNHDAMYWYRQDPGQGLRLIYYSQIVNDFQKGDIAEGYSVSREKKESFPLTVTSAQKNPTAFYLCASSSPGASNGNTIYFGEGSWLTVV.